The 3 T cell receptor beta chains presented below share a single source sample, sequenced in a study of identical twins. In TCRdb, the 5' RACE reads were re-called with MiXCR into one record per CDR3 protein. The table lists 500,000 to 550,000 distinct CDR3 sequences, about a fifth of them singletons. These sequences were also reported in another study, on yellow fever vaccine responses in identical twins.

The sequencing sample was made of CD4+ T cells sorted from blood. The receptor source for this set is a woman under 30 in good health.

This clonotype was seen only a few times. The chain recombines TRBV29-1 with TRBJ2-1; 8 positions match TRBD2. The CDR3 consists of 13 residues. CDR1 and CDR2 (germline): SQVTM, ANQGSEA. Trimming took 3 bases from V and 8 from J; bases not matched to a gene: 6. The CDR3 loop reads CSVDTGGHYEQFF. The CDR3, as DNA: TGCAGCGTTGATACGGGGGGGCACTATGAGCAGTTCTTC.

The CDR3 loop is CASSLVGAGDSNEQFF. The CDR3 DNA reads TGTGCCAGCAGCTTAGTTGGTGCAGGGGACTCGAATGAGCAGTTCTTC. V usage is TRBV7-8 and J usage is TRBJ2-1; perhaps D is TRBD1 or TRBD2 (6 bases each). Germline CDR1 SGHVS, CDR2 FQNEAQ. Trimming removed 1 base from V and 7 bases from J, with 17 bases in between. The CDR3 totals 16 residues.

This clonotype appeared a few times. As DNA, the CDR3 is TGCGCCAGCAGCATCATAGCGGGAGGTGCAGATACGCAGTATTTT. This codes for CASSIIAGGADTQYF. The chain combines TRBV5-1 with TRBJ2-3, with 10 bases that match TRBD2. There are 15 residues in the CDR3. The ends lost 4 bases at V and 4 bases at J; junction bases unmatched: 6. Germline V gives CDR1 SGHRS, CDR2 YFSETQ.